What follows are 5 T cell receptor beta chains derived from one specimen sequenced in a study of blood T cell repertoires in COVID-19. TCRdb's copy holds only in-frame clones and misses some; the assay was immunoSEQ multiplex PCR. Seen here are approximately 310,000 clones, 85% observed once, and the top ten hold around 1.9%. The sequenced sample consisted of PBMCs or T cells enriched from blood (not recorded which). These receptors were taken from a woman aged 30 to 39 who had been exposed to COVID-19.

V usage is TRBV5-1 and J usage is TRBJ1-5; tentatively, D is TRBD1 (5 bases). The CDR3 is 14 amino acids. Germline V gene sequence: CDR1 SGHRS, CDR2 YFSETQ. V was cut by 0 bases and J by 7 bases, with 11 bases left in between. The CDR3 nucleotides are TGCGCCAGCAGCTTGGAGGCAGGGAAACAGCCCCAGCATTTT. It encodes CASSLEAGKQPQHF.

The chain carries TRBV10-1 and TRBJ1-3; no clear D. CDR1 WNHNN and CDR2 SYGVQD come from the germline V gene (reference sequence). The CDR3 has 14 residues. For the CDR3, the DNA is TGCGGCCAGCGTGGCGGCAGCCGAAGAGACACCATATATTTT. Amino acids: CGQRGGSRRDTIYF.

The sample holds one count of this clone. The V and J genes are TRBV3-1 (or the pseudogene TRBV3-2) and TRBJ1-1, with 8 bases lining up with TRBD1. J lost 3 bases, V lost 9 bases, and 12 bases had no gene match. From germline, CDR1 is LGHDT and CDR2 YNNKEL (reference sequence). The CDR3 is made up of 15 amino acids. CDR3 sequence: CASVMTGVEYTEAFF. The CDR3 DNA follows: TGTGCCAGTGTGATGACAGGGGTCGAGTACACTGAAGCTTTCTTT.

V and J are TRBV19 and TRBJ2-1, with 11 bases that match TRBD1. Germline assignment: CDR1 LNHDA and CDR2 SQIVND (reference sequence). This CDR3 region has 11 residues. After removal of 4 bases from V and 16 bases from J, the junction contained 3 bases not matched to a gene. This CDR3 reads CASSTGQGAFF. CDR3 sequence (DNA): TGTGCCAGTAGTACAGGACAGGGGGCTTTCTTC.

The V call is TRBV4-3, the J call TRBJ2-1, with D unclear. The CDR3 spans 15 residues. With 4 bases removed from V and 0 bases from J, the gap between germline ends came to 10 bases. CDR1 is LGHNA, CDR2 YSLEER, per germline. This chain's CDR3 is CASSPGPSSYNEQFF. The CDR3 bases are TGCGCCAGCAGCCCCGGTCCGAGCTCCTACAATGAGCAGTTCTTC.